Here is one T cell receptor beta chain with its context. Its specific antigen is unknown. The input lacks base qualities; no much larger clone sits a single base away. The time point label of this sample denotes: blood 2 weeks post-SBRT. The treatment or condition label for this specimen denotes: 15 Gy SBRT to primary tumor, nephrectomy 4 weeks later. To follow tumor-enriched clonotypes, peripheral blood was collected serially from radiation-treated patients at baseline and again at 2 weeks and 4 weeks after SBRT. Every patient had renal cell carcinoma of clear cell pathology. Genomic DNA for TCR sequencing was prepared using the QIAamp DNA Blood Mini Kit (Qiagen). Only samples passing all quality control checks were included in the analyses. The CDR3 sequence holds 12 residues, the cysteine and phenylalanine included. Kept here is only the CDR3 DNA, which spans 36 bases and is read in frame from base 1. The trim is 4 bases for V and 8 bases for J, with a gap of 12 bases between the germline ends. Based on the germline V gene, the CDR1 and CDR2 sequences are SGDLS and YYNGEE.

TCR beta libraries were generated from genomic DNA with the immunoSEQ kit, following the manufacturer's recommendations. Library preparation used a first multiplex PCR with proprietary primers, then a second PCR adding unique barcodes, with bead cleanups after each round. Each sample batch included a kit-provided positive control reaction and a negative control reaction. The final libraries were assessed on an Agilent 4200 TapeStation D1000 ScreenTape, pooled by volume, and quantified by qPCR. An Illumina NextSeq500 fitted with a MidOutput 150-cycle cartridge performed the sequencing, running 156 Read1 cycles and 15 Index1 cycles with the kit's custom primers. The pooled library was loaded at 0.75 to 1 pM, and approximately 20% PhiX control was spiked in. The original methods were these. The vendor-processed data were analyzed in R, and a clonotype was defined as all T cells that share the same CDR3 nucleotide sequence. In the clone abundance analyses, frequencies were normalized to the 10,000 most abundant clones in each sample. Public T cell clones, which averaged fewer than five per sample, were removed prior to analysis. An abundance difference of at least 32-fold between compartments was the criterion for calling clonotypes tumor-enriched or baseline blood-enriched. A beta-binomial differential abundance model was applied to find clonotypes that expanded or contracted between blood time points. The Baroni-Urbani and Buser coefficient was used to measure tumor-blood repertoire similarity, and groups were compared with two-tailed Wilcoxon tests in R. In TCRdb, the immuneACCESS table is reduced to in-frame sequences with V and J assigned. These tables do not hold every clone; where another copy was compared, an unresolved V gene accounts for under half, and the others remain unexplained. Clone size and V and J calls were adopted from that table, with D and trimming inferred from the DNA. The sample table records 100,000 to 150,000 clones; 81% of these occur just once. The ten top clones hold approximately 6.3% of the sample.

The sample originates from a study of radiation and T cells in renal cell carcinoma (TCRdb year 2020). Regarding the complete study: The samples were drawn from a clinical trial, where primary renal cell carcinomas were treated with 15 Gy of stereotactic body radiation therapy and then removed by nephrectomy 4 weeks afterward. In total, fewer than 55 samples underwent TCR beta sequencing: around 26 tumors plus 27 peripheral blood samples. Across all 50 or so samples, over 4,000,000 unique CDR3 nucleotide sequences encoding roughly 2,800,000 unique CDR3 amino acid sequences were identified.

Overall results and qualifications from the work: With a single-armed trial design, the study had no way to address how radiation dose or scheduling affects the TCR repertoire. Dynamics of the blood repertoire were not tracked past 4 weeks after treatment. Because no pretreatment tumor biopsies were available, whether clonotypes were present in the tumor at baseline could not be determined. In blood, the top tumor clonotypes increased between baseline and 2 weeks post-radiation and then shrank by 4 weeks, which suggests that tumor-resident clones expanded only transiently.

The clonotype was recovered from a man aged 45 to 65 with renal cell carcinoma. The rearrangement joined TRBV9 to TRBJ2-5; possibly the D gene is TRBD2, per 6 matching bases. Sequencing used blood, obtained from a patient whose treatment included radiotherapy and nephrectomy. Here is the DNA: TGTGCCAGCAGCCCCCCGCGGGGCACCCAGTACTTC. Translated, this gives CASSPPRGTQYF.